Included here is one T cell receptor beta chain sequence, with context. V lost 7 bases and J 4 bases, leaving 13 bases between the germline ends. From germline, CDR1 is MNHEY and CDR2 SVGAGI. The CDR3 loop spans 13 amino acids. This sample stems from a study of T cell changes during pregnancy in multiple sclerosis. The table came from immunoSEQ multiplex PCR; TCRdb's copy has only in-frame clones and leaves some out. The sample lists some 60,000 clones, about nine tenths occurring once. The source of this sequence is a female donor with multiple sclerosis, enrolled in a pregnancy study. The specimen comprised peripheral blood, sampled in the second trimester of pregnancy. The rearrangement joins TRBV6-5 to TRBJ1-1; TRBD1 might be the D (6 bases). The CDR3 region is CASNPRGPTEAFF. The DNA of the CDR3 is TGTGCCAGCAACCCCAGGGGTCCCACTGAAGCTTTCTTT.